This entry features one T cell receptor beta chain sequence. This entry belongs to a study of patients and donors after allogeneic stem cell transplantation. MiXCR, run by TCRdb on the RT-PCR reads, gives a single entry per CDR3 protein. The sample carries roughly 880,000 distinct CDR3 sequences, 18% recorded once. Germline assignment: CDR1 MNHEY and CDR2 SMNVEV (reference sequence). J gave up 3 bases and V 7 bases, and 12 bases lay outside the gene matches. This CDR3 has 16 amino acids. V gene TRBV27 combines with J gene TRBJ2-3; TRBD1 matches at 8 bases. Sample: blood, either unsorted or a sorted T cell fraction (not recorded which). The clonotype comes from a human donor who was either an allogeneic HSCT recipient or a stem cell or donor lymphocyte infusion donor (not recorded which). It is not recorded whose cells these are; they may come from a transplant donor. The CDR3 DNA is TGTGCCAGCACCCACCTTCTACGACAGGGGACAGATACGCAGTATTTT. Amino acids: CASTHLLRQGTDTQYF.